The sequence of this T cell receptor beta chain was determined in a study of glioma-infiltrating T cells after dendritic cell vaccination. The time point denotes: after dendritic cell vaccination, including at tumor progression/relapse. Libraries were prepared by immunoSEQ multiplex PCR; TCRdb keeps only in-frame clonotypes and omits some of them. The sample shows 75,000 to 95,000 clones, about nine tenths of them seen only once. This CDR3 has 14 amino acids. The V gene lost 2 bases and the J gene lost 5 bases, with 12 bases spanning the gap. CDR1 is SGHAT, CDR2 FQDESV, per germline (reference sequence).

This TCR derives from a human donor with glioblastoma. The rearrangement joins TRBV11-1 to TRBJ1-1; no clear D. This sample comprised blood, obtained after dendritic cell vaccination. The CDR3, as DNA: TGTGCCAGCAGCTTACCGGGGTTGGGGACTGAAGCTTTCTTT. Translation gives CASSLPGLGTEAFF.